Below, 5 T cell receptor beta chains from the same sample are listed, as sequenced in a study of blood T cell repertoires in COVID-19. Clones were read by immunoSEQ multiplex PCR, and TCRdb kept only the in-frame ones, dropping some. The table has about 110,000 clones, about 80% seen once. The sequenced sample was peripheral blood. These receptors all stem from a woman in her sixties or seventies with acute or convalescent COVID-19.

CDR3 protein: CASSSGSTDTQYF. In DNA, the CDR3 is TGTGCCAGCAGCTCCGGGAGCACAGATACGCAGTATTTT. The genes are TRBV11-2 and TRBJ2-3; D uncertain. Trimming removed 4 bases at V and 0 bases at J, with 5 bases between. CDR3 length: 13 residues. Germline V gene data show CDR1 as SGHAT and CDR2 as FQNNGV. Drawing the rest from reference TRBV11-2 and TRBJ2-3, the complete variable domain is EAGVAQSPRYKIIEKRQSVAFWCNPISGHATLYWYQQILGQGPKLLIQFQNNGVVDDSQLPKDRFSAERLKGVDSTLKIQPAKLEDSAVYLCASSSGSTDTQYFGPGTRLTVL.

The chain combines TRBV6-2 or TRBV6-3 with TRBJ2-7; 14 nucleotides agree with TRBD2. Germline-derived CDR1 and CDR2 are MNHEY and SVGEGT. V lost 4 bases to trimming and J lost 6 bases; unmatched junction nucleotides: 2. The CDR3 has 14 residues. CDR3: CASSLGLAGVEQYF. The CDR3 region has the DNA TGTGCCAGCAGTTTGGGACTAGCGGGGGTCGAGCAGTACTTC.

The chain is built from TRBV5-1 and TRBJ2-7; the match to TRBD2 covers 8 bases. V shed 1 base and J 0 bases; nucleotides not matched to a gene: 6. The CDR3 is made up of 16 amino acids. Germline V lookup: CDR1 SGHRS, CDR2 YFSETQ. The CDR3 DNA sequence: TGCGCCAGCAGCTTGCGACTAGCGTCCAACTCCTACGAGCAGTACTTC. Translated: CASSLRLASNSYEQYF.

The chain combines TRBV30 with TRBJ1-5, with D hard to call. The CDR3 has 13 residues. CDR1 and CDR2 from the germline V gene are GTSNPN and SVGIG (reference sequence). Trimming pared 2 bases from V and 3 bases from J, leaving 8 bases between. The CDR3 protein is CAWSRQVNQPQHF. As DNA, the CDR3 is TGTGCCTGGAGTCGGCAGGTCAATCAGCCCCAGCATTTT. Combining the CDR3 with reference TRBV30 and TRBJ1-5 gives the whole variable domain SQTIHQWPATLVQPVGSPLSLECTVEGTSNPNLYWYRQAAGRGLQLLFYSVGIGQISSEVPQNLSASRPQDRQFILSSKKLLLSDSGFYLCAWSRQVNQPQHFGDGTRLSIL.

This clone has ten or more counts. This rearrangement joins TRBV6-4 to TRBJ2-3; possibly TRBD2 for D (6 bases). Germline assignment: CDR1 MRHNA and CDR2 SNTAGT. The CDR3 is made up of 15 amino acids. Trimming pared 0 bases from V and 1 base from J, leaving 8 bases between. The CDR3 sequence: CASSDSASGTDTQYF. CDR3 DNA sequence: TGTGCCAGCAGTGACTCGGCTAGCGGCACAGATACGCAGTATTTT.